Sequencing of this TCR beta chain was carried out in a study of blood T cell repertoires in COVID-19. The table lists this clone with a count of one. Sequencing used immunoSEQ multiplex PCR; TCRdb keeps in-frame clones, though not all of them. The data contain roughly 250,000 clones, 90% to 95% of them seen just once; the ten biggest clones take up 1.5% to 2%. Recovered status in Cohort 3 required two negative PCRs, clearance, or symptom resolution. CDR3 size: 17 residues. CDR1 is SGHRS, CDR2 YFSETQ, per germline. V shed 0 bases and J 2 bases; nucleotides not matched to a gene: 8. The TCR was taken from a woman under 30 who had recovered from COVID-19. Specimen: PBMCs or T cells enriched from blood (not recorded which). The chain carries TRBV5-1 and TRBJ1-3; 7 bases align to TRBD1. CDR3 protein: CASSLGEGGFTGNTIYF. DNA of the CDR3: TGCGCCAGCAGCTTGGGTGAAGGGGGCTTTACTGGAAACACCATATATTTT.